This T cell receptor (beta chain) derives from a study of regulatory T cells in long-lasting Graves disease (dated by TCRdb to the early 2020s). Notes on the research overall: In the newly diagnosed Graves' disease group, patients had been taking antithyroid drugs for less than 3 months. Peripheral blood TCR sequencing and RNA sequencing compared persistent Graves' disease patients with newly diagnosed Graves' disease patients. The study was registered as a clinical trial and conducted in China. A total of some 33 samples were covered by TCR sequencing, comprising about 13 persistent and about 20 newly diagnosed Graves' disease patients.

Here is what the overall study found, with its caveats: As a limitation, the authors acknowledged that the small sample size may reduce accuracy. Sequencing and analysis were limited to the TCR beta chain. Only peripheral blood was studied, because thyroid tissue, the primary lesion, was inaccessible. Patients with persistent disease shared more public clonotypes (about 3,000) than newly diagnosed patients did (about 1,000). Compared with newly diagnosed patients, persistent Graves' disease patients had lower TCR Shannon entropy and fewer highly expanded clones, which suggests clonal expansion.

As concerns this clonotype: Its antigen is still unknown. Compared with germline, one end of the junction differs, possibly owing to a read error.

The time point label here, explained by the study, means: newly diagnosed GD, antithyroid drugs for less than 3 months. For both TCR sequencing and RNA sequencing, RNA was extracted from PBMCs using TRIzol. The diagnosis of Graves' disease was made according to American Thyroid Association guidelines. The patients came from an endocrinology department in Xi'an, China. Each patient gave approximately 9 milliliters of peripheral blood, collected in an EDTA anticoagulant tube. Ficoll Paque Plus density gradient separation was used to isolate PBMCs, and no further T cell sorting was performed. An Agilent 2100 Bioanalyzer and agarose gel were used to assess RNA quality, and a NanoDrop 2000 was used to measure RNA concentration. Library preparation used multiplex PCR. Sequenced on an Illumina HiSeq 4000. TCR beta libraries were built with iRepertoire HTBI primers and Arm-PCR amplification of CDR3 regions. Gel purification was performed on PCR products prior to sequencing. In the original analysis: Gene usage analysis of CDR3 amino acid clonotypes relied on the 60 or so TRBV and fewer than 15 TRBJ segments identified across samples. Filtered high-quality paired reads were merged into contigs using COPE and FqMerger. BLAST was used to align contigs to IMGT TRBV, TRBD and TRBJ reference genes, and CDR3 was defined according to IMGT. Clonotypes above 0.1% frequency were classified as highly expanded clones. Repertoire diversity was measured by Shannon entropy, and V-J evenness by the Gini coefficient. A clonotype was considered public if more than one individual shared it. The public reads were quality trimmed at Q25 with fastp and then assembled into clones with MiXCR by TCRdb, keeping productive beta chains. Under each unique CDR3 protein, matching rows form one entry showing the most common genes and DNA. These V and J calls rely on TCRdb rather than the paper's analysis. Within this sample are almost 450,000 distinct CDR3 sequences, with about 16% of them counted one time only. Roughly a tenth of the sample rests with the top ten.

The same specimen was also included in a second study, on T cells in Graves' hyperthyroidism and ophthalmopathy. Looking at the second paper: Stable Graves' hyperthyroidism was defined as no progression to ophthalmopathy during 18 months of follow-up. Hyperthyroidism patients were aged 18 to 65 years and newly diagnosed, with disease duration of less than 2 months. Any patient with an uncontrolled infection, another autoimmune disease, pregnancy or lactation was excluded. Clinical symptoms, serum thyroxine and TRAb, thyroid ultrasound, and orbital computed tomography formed the basis for the diagnoses. The TCR CDR3 was subjected to a first round of RT-PCR using the HTBI primer set and the Qiagen OneStep RT-PCR kit. Most expanded thyroid clonotypes (frequency above 0.001) were also detected in blood, suggesting blood repertoires may reflect thyroid immune responses. Ophthalmopathy was separated from stable hyperthyroidism by a 13 V-J signature model, with over 85% sensitivity and around 81% specificity obtained in cross-validation and 80%/75% obtained in testing. In validation, the model predicted progression to ophthalmopathy a median of 6.5 months before onset, with about 71% sensitivity and 72.22% specificity. To identify TCR V-J signatures that set the groups apart, the researchers used a discovery cohort of 100 patients, made up of approximately 43 with Graves' ophthalmopathy and some 56 with stable Graves' hyperthyroidism. Whether ophthalmopathy could be predicted prospectively was tested in an independent validation cohort made up of roughly 19 hyperthyroidism patients plus 17 patients who later progressed to ophthalmopathy. The 75 to 100 discovery patients were randomly split 7:3 into training and test sets. In about six Graves' hyperthyroidism patients, the study also compared T-cell repertoires from thyroid tissue with T-cell repertoires from blood. After sampling, hyperthyroidism patients received methimazole starting at 30 mg daily, and ophthalmopathy patients received high-dose intravenous methylprednisolone. A second multiplex PCR round built the libraries, followed by size selection and purification. Paired-end sequencing of the libraries was performed with 100 bp reads on an Illumina HiSeq2000. SOAPnuke was used to process the raw data, removing reads that contained adapters or uncalled bases, had a mean Phred below 15, or lacked an exact match to the constant primer or identifier. COPE v1.2.5 was used to merge high-quality paired reads, and clonotypes were defined as unique nucleotide sequences. MiTCR v1.1 was used to align the clonotypes against IMGT TRBV, TRBD and TRBJ reference segments. Analysis was restricted to V-J combinations with a frequency above 0.0001, which covered roughly 99% of repertoires. A TCS score was defined as the ratio between F50 (clonal expansion) and ExV (chaos), using BLOSUM62-based TCRdist between CDR3 peptides within each V-J. Welch's t-statistics and random forest reduced around 550 V-J features to fewer than 15, which were used in a naive Bayes classifier (R e1071). No statistical method was used to fix the sample size in advance, and group allocation was not hidden from the investigators. The paper reports TCR Vbeta CDR3 sequencing of some 140 peripheral blood samples: approximately 41 ophthalmopathy, under 80 hyperthyroidism and roughly 17 progressor patients.

The sequenced sample was peripheral blood mononuclear cells (PBMCs), obtained at new diagnosis, from a patient treated with antithyroid drugs. The clonotype was recovered from a woman aged 25 to 39 with Graves disease. Donor details come from another sample of the same person, matched by shared clones.

The DNA is as follows: TGTGCCACCCGGGGGGGGGAGCTATATAGCAGTCAGCCCCAGCATTTT. Its product reads: CATRGGELYSSQPQHF. In this chain, TRBV19 is recombined with TRBJ1-5; 5 matching bases give a weak D call of TRBD1. Taken from the germline V gene (reference sequence), the CDR1 and CDR2 loops are LNHDA and SQIVND. From its cysteine to its phenylalanine, the CDR3 spans 16 amino acids. The sequence is cut down to CDR3 DNA, 48 bases in frame from base 1. The reference TRBV19 and TRBJ1-5 proteins fill in what lies around the CDR3, so the full variable domain reads DGGITQSPKYLFRKEGQNVTLSCEQNLNHDAMYWYRQDPGQGLRLIYYSQIVNDFQKGDIAEGYSVSREKKESFPLTVTSAQKNPTAFYLCATRGGELYSSQPQHFGDGTRLSIL.